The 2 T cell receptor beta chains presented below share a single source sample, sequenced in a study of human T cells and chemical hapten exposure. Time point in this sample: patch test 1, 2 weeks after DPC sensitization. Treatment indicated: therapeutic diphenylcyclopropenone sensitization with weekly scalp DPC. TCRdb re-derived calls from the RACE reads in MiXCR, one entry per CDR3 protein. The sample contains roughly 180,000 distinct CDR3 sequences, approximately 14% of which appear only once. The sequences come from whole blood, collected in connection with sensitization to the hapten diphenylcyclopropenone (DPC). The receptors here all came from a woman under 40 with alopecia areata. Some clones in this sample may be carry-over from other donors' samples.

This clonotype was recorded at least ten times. CDR3 sequence: CASSLAGTDTQYF. The CDR3 DNA follows: TGCGCCAGCAGCTTGGCTGGCACAGATACGCAGTATTTT. The rearrangement joins TRBV5-1 to TRBJ2-3; no clear D gene. Germline-derived CDR1 and CDR2 are SGHRS and YFSETQ. V lost 0 bases to trimming and J lost 1 base, with 3 bases between them. This CDR3 contains 13 residues.

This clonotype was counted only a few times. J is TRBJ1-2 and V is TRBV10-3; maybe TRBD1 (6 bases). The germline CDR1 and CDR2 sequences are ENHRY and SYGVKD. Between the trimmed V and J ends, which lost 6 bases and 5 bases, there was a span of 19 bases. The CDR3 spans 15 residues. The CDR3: CAIREGHPVGYGYTF. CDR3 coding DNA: TGTGCCATCAGGGAGGGACACCCGGTGGGATATGGCTACACCTTC.